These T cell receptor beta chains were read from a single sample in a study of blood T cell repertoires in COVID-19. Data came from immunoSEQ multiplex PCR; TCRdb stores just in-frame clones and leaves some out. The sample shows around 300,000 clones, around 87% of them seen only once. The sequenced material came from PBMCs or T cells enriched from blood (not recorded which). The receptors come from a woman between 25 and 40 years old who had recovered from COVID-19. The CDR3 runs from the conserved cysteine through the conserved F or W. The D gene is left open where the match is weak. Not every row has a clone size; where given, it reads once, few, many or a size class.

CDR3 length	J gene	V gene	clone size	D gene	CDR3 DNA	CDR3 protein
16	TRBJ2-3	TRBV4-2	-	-	TGTGCCAGCAGCCAGTCCCCCGGGACTAGCACAGATACGCAGTATTTT	CASSQSPGTSTDTQYF
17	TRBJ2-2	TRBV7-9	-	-	TGTGCCAGCAGCTTAGGGCTGCGGGGCGCGGTCACCGGGGAGCTGTTTTTT	CASSLGLRGAVTGELFF
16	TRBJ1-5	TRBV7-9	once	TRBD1	TGTGCCAGCAGCTTAGCGCACAGGGGCAGCAATCAGCCCCAGCATTTT	CASSLAHRGSNQPQHF
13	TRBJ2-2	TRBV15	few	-	TGTGCCACCAGCGTCTCTAGCCTCGGGGAGCTGTTTTTT	CATSVSSLGELFF
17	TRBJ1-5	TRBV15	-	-	TGTGCCACCAGCAGAGGGGGGGGTTGGAAGAGCAATCAGCCCCAGCATTTT	CATSRGGGWKSNQPQHF
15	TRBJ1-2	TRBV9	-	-	TGTGCCAGCAGCCCAGGTGGTGGAACGTCCTATGGCTACACCTTC	CASSPGGGTSYGYTF
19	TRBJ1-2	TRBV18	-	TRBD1	TGTGCCAGCTCACCAACCCCAACCGGGACAGCTTTAGCTAACTATGGCTACACCTTC	CASSPTPTGTALANYGYTF
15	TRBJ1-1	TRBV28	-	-	TGTGCCAGCAGTTTATGGGCCAGGGCGAACACTGAAGCTTTCTTT	CASSLWARANTEAFF
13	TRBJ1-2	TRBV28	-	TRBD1	TGTGCCAGCAGGGACAGGGTTAACTATGGCTACACCTTC	CASRDRVNYGYTF
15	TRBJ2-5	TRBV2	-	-	TGTGCCAGGGGCGGCCCAGGACAGAGGGAAGAGACCCAGTACTTC	CARGGPGQREETQYF
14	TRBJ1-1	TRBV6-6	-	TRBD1	TGTGCCAGCAGTTACTGGACAGGGCGAACTGAAGCTTTCTTT	CASSYWTGRTEAFF
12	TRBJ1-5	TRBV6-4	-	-	TGTGCCAGCAGTGTTCGGTATCAGCCCCAGCATTTT	CASSVRYQPQHF
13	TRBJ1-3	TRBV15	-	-	TGTGCCACCGGACAGAGCTCTGGAAACACCATATATTTT	CATGQSSGNTIYF
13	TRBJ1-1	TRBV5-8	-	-	TGTGCCAGCAGCTTGGTCTCTAACACTGAAGCTTTCTTT	CASSLVSNTEAFF
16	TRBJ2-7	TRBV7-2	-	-	TGTGCCAGCAGCTTAGGTCCCCCCTCAGCGTTGGGGGGGCAGTACTTC	CASSLGPPSALGGQYF
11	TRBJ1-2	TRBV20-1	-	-	TGCAGTGCTAGTTCTGGAGAGGGCTACACCTTC	CSASSGEGYTF
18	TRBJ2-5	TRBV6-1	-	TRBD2	TGTGCCAGCAGTGCGACTAGCGGGGGCGCCTCGTACCAAGAGACCCAGTACTTC	CASSATSGGASYQETQYF
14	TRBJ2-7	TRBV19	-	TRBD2	TGTGCCAGTAGTATAGCGGGGGGGACCTACGAGCAGTACTTC	CASSIAGGTYEQYF